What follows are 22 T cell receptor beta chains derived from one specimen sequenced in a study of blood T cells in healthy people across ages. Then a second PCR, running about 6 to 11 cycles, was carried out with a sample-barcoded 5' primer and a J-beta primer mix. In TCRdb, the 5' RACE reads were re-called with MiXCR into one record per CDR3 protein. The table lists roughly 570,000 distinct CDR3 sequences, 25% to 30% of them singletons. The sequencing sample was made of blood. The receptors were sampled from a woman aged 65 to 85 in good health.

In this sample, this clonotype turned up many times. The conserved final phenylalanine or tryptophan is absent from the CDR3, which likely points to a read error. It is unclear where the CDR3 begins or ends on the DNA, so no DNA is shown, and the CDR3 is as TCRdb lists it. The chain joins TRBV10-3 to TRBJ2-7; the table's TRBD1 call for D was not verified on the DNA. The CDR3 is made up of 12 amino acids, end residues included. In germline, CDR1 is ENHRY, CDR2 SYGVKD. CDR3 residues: CAISELAGARSL.

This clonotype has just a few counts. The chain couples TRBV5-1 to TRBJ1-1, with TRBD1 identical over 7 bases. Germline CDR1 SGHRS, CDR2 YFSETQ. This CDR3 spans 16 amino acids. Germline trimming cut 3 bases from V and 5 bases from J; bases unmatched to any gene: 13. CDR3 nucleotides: TGCGCCAGCAGCTCCCTCGAGGGGGCGCCCCGTACTGAAGCTTTCTTT. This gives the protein CASSSLEGAPRTEAFF.

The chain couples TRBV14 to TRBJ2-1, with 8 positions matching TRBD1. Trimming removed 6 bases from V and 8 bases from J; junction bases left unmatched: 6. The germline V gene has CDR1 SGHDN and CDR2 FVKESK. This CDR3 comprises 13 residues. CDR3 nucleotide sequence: TGTGCCAGCAGAAGATTGACAGGGGATGAGCAGTTCTTC. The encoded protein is CASRRLTGDEQFF.

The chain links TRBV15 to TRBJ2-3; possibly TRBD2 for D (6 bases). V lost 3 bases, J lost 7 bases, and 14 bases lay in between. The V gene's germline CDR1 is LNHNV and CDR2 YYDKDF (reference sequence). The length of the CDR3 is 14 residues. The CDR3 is CATSRTAGTHTQYF. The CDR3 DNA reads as TGTGCCACCAGCAGGACGGCCGGGACTCATACGCAGTATTTT. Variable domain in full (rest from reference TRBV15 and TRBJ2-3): DAMVIQNPRYQVTQFGKPVTLSCSQTLNHNVMYWYQQKSSQAPKLLFHYYDKDFNNEADTPDNFQSRRPNTSFCFLDIRSPGLGDTAMYLCATSRTAGTHTQYFGPGTRLTVL.

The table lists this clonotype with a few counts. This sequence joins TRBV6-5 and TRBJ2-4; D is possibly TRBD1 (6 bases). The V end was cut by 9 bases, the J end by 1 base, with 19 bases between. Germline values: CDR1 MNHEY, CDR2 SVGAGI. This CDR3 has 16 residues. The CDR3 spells CARSTDYRVAKNIQYF. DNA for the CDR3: TGTGCCAGAAGCACCGATTACAGGGTTGCCAAAAACATTCAGTACTTC.

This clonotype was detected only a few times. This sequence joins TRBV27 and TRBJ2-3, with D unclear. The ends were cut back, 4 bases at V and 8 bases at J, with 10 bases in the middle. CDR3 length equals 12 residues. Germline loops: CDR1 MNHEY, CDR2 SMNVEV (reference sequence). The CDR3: CASSSFRGTQYF. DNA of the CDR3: TGTGCCAGCAGTTCCTTCCGAGGTACGCAGTATTTT.

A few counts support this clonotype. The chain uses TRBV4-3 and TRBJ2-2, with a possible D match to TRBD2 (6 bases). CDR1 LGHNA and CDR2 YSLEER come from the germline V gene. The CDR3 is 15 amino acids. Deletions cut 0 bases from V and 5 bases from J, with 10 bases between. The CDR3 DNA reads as TGCGCCAGCAGCCAAGATTCGGGGGTAACCGGGGAGCTGTTTTTT. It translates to CASSQDSGVTGELFF.

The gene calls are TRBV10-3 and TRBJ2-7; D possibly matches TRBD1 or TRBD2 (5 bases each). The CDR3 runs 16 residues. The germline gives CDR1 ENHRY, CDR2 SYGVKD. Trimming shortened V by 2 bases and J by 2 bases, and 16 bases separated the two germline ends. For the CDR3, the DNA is TGTGCCATCAGTGAGGGGCGGGCCCAGGACACCTACGAGCAGTACTTC. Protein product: CAISEGRAQDTYEQYF.

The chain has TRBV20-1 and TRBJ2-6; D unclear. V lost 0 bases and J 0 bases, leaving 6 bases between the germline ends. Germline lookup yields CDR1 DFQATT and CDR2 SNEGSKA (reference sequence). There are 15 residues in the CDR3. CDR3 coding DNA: TGCAGTGCTAGAGAAACAGTCTCTGGGGCCAACGTCCTGACTTTC. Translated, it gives CSARETVSGANVLTF.

CDR3 residues: CASRHYSLGTEAFF. CDR3 coding DNA: TGTGCCAGCAGGCACTACAGTCTTGGCACTGAAGCTTTCTTT. This sequence joins TRBV6-2 or TRBV6-3 and TRBJ1-1; D unclear. Between the trimmed V and J ends, which lost 6 bases and 4 bases, there was a span of 15 bases. The CDR3 is 14 residues long. Germline assignment: CDR1 MNHEY and CDR2 SVGEGT.

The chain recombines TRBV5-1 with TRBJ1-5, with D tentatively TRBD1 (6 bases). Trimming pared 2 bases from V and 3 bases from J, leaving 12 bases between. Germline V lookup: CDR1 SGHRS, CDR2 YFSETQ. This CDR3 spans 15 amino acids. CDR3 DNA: TGCGCCAGCAGCTTAGGGGGGGCAGCCAATCAGCCCCAGCATTTT. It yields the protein CASSLGGAANQPQHF.

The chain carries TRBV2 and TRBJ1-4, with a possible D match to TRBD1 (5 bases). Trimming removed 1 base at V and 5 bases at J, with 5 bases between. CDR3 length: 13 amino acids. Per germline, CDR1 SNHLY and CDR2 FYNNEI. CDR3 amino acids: CASSEEGNEKLFF. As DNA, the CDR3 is TGTGCCAGCAGTGAAGAGGGGAATGAAAAACTGTTTTTT.

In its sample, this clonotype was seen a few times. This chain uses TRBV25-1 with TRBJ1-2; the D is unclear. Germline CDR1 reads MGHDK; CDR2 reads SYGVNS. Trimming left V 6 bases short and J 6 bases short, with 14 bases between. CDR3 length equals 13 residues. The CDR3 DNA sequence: TGTGCCAGCAGCACAACGCGGGTTCATGGCTACACCTTC. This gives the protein CASSTTRVHGYTF.

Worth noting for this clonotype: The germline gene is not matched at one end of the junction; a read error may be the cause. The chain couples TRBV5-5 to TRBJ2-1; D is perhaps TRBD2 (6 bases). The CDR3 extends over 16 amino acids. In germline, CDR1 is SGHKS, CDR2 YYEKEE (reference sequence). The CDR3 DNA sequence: TGCGCCAGCAGCTTGGGGGTAGCGGTCCCCACGGGTGAGCAGTTCTTC. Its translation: CASSLGVAVPTGEQFF.

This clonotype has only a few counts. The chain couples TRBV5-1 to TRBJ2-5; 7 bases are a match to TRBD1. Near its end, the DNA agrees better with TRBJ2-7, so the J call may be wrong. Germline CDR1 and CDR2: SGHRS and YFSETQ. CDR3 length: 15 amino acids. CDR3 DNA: TGCGCCAGCAGCCCTAGCCCGGGACAGAAATACGAGCAGTACTTC. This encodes CASSPSPGQKYEQYF.

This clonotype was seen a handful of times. CDR3 amino acids: CASSYRGLGNEQFF. The CDR3 DNA sequence: TGCGCCAGCAGCTACAGGGGATTGGGCAATGAGCAGTTCTTC. The chain joins TRBV5-1 to TRBJ2-1, with 7 nucleotides matching TRBD1. In germline, CDR1 is SGHRS, CDR2 YFSETQ. The J segment lost 6 bases and the V segment lost 3 bases, leaving 6 bases of the junction unmatched. The CDR3 covers 14 residues.

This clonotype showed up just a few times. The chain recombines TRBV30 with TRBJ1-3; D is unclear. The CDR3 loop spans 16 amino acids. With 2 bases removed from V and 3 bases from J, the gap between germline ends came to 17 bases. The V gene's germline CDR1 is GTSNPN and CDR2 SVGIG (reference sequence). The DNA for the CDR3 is TGTGCCTGGAGTCGTCTCGACTCGATTTTTGGAAACACCATATATTTT. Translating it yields CAWSRLDSIFGNTIYF.

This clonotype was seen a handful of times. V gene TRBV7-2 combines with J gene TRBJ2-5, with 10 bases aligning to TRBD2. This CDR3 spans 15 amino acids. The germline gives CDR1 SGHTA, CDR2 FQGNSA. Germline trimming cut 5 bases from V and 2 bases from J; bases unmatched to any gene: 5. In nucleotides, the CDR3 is TGTGCCAGCAGCGTGACTAGCGGGCTACAAGAGACCCAGTACTTC. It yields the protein CASSVTSGLQETQYF.

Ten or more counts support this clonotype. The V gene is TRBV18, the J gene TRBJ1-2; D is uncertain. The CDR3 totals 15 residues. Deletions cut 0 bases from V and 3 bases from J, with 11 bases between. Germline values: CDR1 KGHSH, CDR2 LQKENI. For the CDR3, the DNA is TGTGCCAGCTCACCACCGGCAGGAGCGGACTATGGCTACACCTTC. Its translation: CASSPPAGADYGYTF. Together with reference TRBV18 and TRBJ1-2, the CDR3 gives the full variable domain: NAGVMQNPRHLVRRRGQEARLRCSPMKGHSHVYWYRQLPEEGLKFMVYLQKENIIDESGMPKERFSAEFPKEGPSILRIQQVVRGDSAAYFCASSPPAGADYGYTFGSGTRLTVV.

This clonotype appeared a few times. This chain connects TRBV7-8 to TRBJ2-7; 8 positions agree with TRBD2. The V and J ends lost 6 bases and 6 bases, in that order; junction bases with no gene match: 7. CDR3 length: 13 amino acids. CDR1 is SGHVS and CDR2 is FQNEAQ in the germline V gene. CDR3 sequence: CASSSGRGFEQYF. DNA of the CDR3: TGTGCCAGCAGTTCCGGGAGGGGGTTCGAGCAGTACTTC.

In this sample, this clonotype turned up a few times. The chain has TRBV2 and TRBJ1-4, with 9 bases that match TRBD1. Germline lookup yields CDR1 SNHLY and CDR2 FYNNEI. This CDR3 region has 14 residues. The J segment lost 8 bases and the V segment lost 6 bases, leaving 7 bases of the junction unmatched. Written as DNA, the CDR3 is TGTGCCAGCAGCAAGGACAGGGGCGGCGAAAAACTGTTTTTT. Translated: CASSKDRGGEKLFF. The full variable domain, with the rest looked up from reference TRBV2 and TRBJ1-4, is EPEVTQTPSHQVTQMGQEVILRCVPISNHLYFYWYRQILGQKVEFLVSFYNNEISEKSEIFDDQFSVERPDGSNFTLKIRSTKLEDSAMYFCASSKDRGGEKLFFGSGTQLSVL.

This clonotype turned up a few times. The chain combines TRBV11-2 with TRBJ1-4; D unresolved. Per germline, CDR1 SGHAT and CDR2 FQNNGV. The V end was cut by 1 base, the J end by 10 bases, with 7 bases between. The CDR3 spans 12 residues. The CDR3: CASSLGKGKLFF. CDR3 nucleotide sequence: TGTGCCAGCAGCTTAGGAAAGGGAAAACTGTTTTTT.